What follows are 32 T cell receptor beta chains derived from one specimen sequenced in a study of cytomegalovirus exposure and HLA in healthy donors. The PCR ran on 60 Vbeta and 13 Jbeta primers. The repertoire was sequenced with immunoSEQ multiplex PCR; TCRdb's copy has only in-frame clones and lacks some. This sample's clone table lists 20,000 or so clones. The sequenced sample consisted of PBMCs. The source of these receptors is a man aged 60 to 75 in good health and CMV-seropositive.

The CDR3 nucleotides are TGTGCCAGCAGTTTATCGGGTAGGGACTTAAGGACCGGGGAGCTGTTTTTT. It translates to CASSLSGRDLRTGELFF. The rearrangement links TRBV27 to TRBJ2-2; D might be TRBD2 (6 bases). Per germline, CDR1 MNHEY and CDR2 SMNVEV (reference sequence). V shed 0 bases and J shed 5 bases, with 16 bases lying between them. The CDR3 totals 17 residues.

The J gene is TRBJ1-5, the V gene TRBV4-1; the match to TRBD1 covers 9 bases. Germline assignment: CDR1 MGHRA and CDR2 YSYEKL. This CDR3 contains 15 residues. V dropped 3 bases and J dropped 7; count of bases not matched to a gene: 7. The chain's CDR3 is CASSHDDRGSQPQHF. The CDR3 coding sequence is TGCGCCAGCAGCCATGATGACAGGGGGAGCCAGCCCCAGCATTTT.

The chain employs TRBV2 and TRBJ1-1, with D tentatively TRBD1 (6 bases). Germline V lookup: CDR1 SNHLY, CDR2 FYNNEI. The V gene lost 6 bases and the J gene lost 3 bases, with 14 bases spanning the gap. This CDR3 region has 14 residues. DNA for the CDR3: TGTGCCAGCAGGAGGGTAGGGGGGGACACTGAAGCTTTCTTT. Translation gives CASRRVGGDTEAFF.

The V and J genes are TRBV15 and TRBJ1-1; 9 bases agree with TRBD1. V shed 4 bases, J shed 6 bases, and the junction held 6 bases outside the gene matches. The CDR3 extends over 14 amino acids. From germline, CDR1 is LNHNV and CDR2 YYDKDF (reference sequence). CDR3 nucleotide sequence: TGTGCCACCAGCACCCTAACAGGGGGCTCTGAAGCTTTCTTT. Its protein is CATSTLTGGSEAFF.

The chain carries TRBV5-4 and TRBJ2-5; 8 bases map to TRBD1. CDR1 is SGHNT and CDR2 is YYREEE in the germline V gene (reference sequence). The junction had 5 bases not matched to a gene; V was cut back by 3 bases and J by 1 base. The CDR3 is 15 amino acids. The DNA for the CDR3 is TGTGCCAGCAGCTGGGGACAGGACGTCCAAGAGACCCAGTACTTC. This encodes CASSWGQDVQETQYF.

The chain links TRBV7-9 to TRBJ1-1; possibly TRBD1 for D (5 bases). CDR1 and CDR2 from the germline V gene are SEHNR and FQNEAQ (reference sequence). This CDR3 comprises 12 residues. V gave up 5 bases and J gave up 6 bases, with 10 bases separating them. The chain's CDR3 is CASSVGAAEAFF. The CDR3 DNA reads TGTGCCAGCAGCGTAGGGGCTGCTGAAGCTTTCTTT.

The chain couples TRBV6-1 to TRBJ1-3; unclear D gene. Germline V lookup: CDR1 MNHNS, CDR2 SASEGT. The CDR3 is 17 residues long. Trimming took 4 bases from V and 0 from J, leaving 16 bases between them. The CDR3 region has the DNA TGTGCCAGCAGTGTAGGGAGATTTGGGAGCTCTGGAAACACCATATATTTT. Its protein is CASSVGRFGSSGNTIYF.

The chain recombines TRBV15 with TRBJ2-5; 10 nucleotides line up with TRBD2. Trimming cost V 7 bases and J 6 bases; bases outside gene matches: 5. There are 13 residues in the CDR3. The germline V gene encodes CDR1 LNHNV and CDR2 YYDKDF (reference sequence). CDR3 protein: CATTSGSMKTQYF. The CDR3 nucleotides are TGTGCCACCACTAGCGGGAGTATGAAGACCCAGTACTTC.

The chain carries TRBV20-1 and TRBJ1-2; 7 bases line up with TRBD1. The J segment lost 7 bases and the V segment lost 4 bases, leaving 3 bases of the junction unmatched. The CDR3 runs to 11 residues. The germline V gene encodes CDR1 DFQATT and CDR2 SNEGSKA (reference sequence). CDR3 bases: TGCAGTGCTACAGGGGGTTCTGGCTACACCTTC. Translation gives CSATGGSGYTF.

The rearrangement uses TRBV5-1 and TRBJ2-7; no definite D call. Looked up from germline, CDR1 is SGHRS and CDR2 is YFSETQ. The V end lost 0 bases, the J end lost 2 bases, and 6 bases lay between the germline ends. CDR3 length equals 13 residues. The chain's CDR3 is CASSLEPAYEQYF. CDR3 DNA sequence: TGCGCCAGCAGCTTGGAACCGGCCTACGAGCAGTACTTC.

The chain carries TRBV7-9 and TRBJ1-1, with TRBD1 as a possible D gene (6 bases). The CDR3 sequence is 13 residues long. V lost 1 base to trimming and J lost 11 bases, with 14 bases between them. The V gene's germline CDR1 is SEHNR and CDR2 FQNEAQ (reference sequence). The CDR3 nucleotides are TGTGCCAGCAGCTTAGGGGGACACGGCGGGGCTTTCTTT. This codes for CASSLGGHGGAFF. Combining the CDR3 with reference TRBV7-9 and TRBJ1-1 gives the whole variable domain DTGVSQNPRHKITKRGQNVTFRCDPISEHNRLYWYRQTLGQGPEFLTYFQNEAQLEKSRLLSDRFSAERPKGSFSTLEIQRTEQGDSAMYLCASSLGGHGGAFFGQGTRLTVV.

The chain links TRBV19 to TRBJ1-1; 8 bases map to TRBD1. The CDR3 runs to 15 residues. The ends lost 4 bases at V and 1 base at J; junction bases unmatched: 5. The V gene's germline CDR1 is LNHDA and CDR2 SQIVND (reference sequence). The CDR3 region is CASSTRTGGNTEAFF. CDR3 coding DNA: TGTGCCAGTAGTACCCGAACAGGGGGGAACACTGAAGCTTTCTTT.

The chain couples TRBV5-1 to TRBJ2-3, with D possibly being TRBD1 (6 bases). Trimming left V 4 bases short and J 2 bases short, with 14 bases between. The CDR3 spans 15 residues. The germline V gene encodes CDR1 SGHRS and CDR2 YFSETQ. The CDR3, as DNA: TGCGCCAGCAGCCCGAGGCAGGGGTACACAGATACGCAGTATTTT. It yields the protein CASSPRQGYTDTQYF.

The chain carries TRBV14 and TRBJ1-2; a possible D gene is TRBD1 (6 bases). With 5 bases removed from V and 5 bases from J, the gap between germline ends came to 12 bases. The CDR3 extends over 13 amino acids. Germline values: CDR1 SGHDN, CDR2 FVKESK. The CDR3 reads CASSFGQYYGYTF. CDR3 sequence (DNA): TGTGCCAGCAGCTTTGGACAGTATTATGGCTACACCTTC.

The V gene is TRBV7-9, the J gene TRBJ2-7; maybe TRBD2 (6 bases). CDR3 length: 13 residues. The germline V gene encodes CDR1 SEHNR and CDR2 FQNEAQ (reference sequence). V lost 0 bases and J lost 5, with 8 bases in between. CDR3 nucleotide sequence: TGTGCCAGCAGCTTAGCAGGACTAAACGAGCAGTACTTC. It specifies CASSLAGLNEQYF. Drawing the rest from reference TRBV7-9 and TRBJ2-7, the complete variable domain is DTGVSQNPRHKITKRGQNVTFRCDPISEHNRLYWYRQTLGQGPEFLTYFQNEAQLEKSRLLSDRFSAERPKGSFSTLEIQRTEQGDSAMYLCASSLAGLNEQYFGPGTRLTVT.

The gene calls are TRBV4-1 and TRBJ2-7; 10 bases match TRBD1. This CDR3 is built from 17 residues. With V trimmed by 0 bases and J by 5 bases, 10 bases remained unmatched. Germline V CDR1 and CDR2: MGHRA, YSYEKL. CDR3 protein: CASSQESIGTGDHEQYF. The CDR3 nucleotides read TGCGCCAGCAGCCAAGAGTCCATAGGGACAGGGGACCACGAGCAGTACTTC.

The V and J genes are TRBV5-1 and TRBJ1-2; D is unresolved. V was shortened by 1 base and J by 8 bases, with 18 bases between the two germline ends. CDR1 is SGHRS, CDR2 YFSETQ, per germline. This CDR3 comprises 15 residues. For the CDR3, the DNA is TGCGCCAGCAGCTTGAGAGGCGGCGCGGGGTGGGGCTACACCTTC. Amino acids: CASSLRGGAGWGYTF.

V and J are TRBV30 and TRBJ2-7; D possibly corresponds to TRBD1 (6 bases). The CDR3 is made up of 15 amino acids. Germline V CDR1 and CDR2: GTSNPN, SVGIG (reference sequence). Trimming shortened V by 1 base and J by 5 bases, and 18 bases separated the two germline ends. The CDR3 DNA follows: TGTGCCTGGAGTGCCCGGGACATGGATGGGGACGAGCAGTACTTC. The encoded protein is CAWSARDMDGDEQYF.

According to its frequency, this clone is medium-sized. This rearrangement joins TRBV5-5 to TRBJ1-4, with TRBD1 as a possible D gene (5 bases). Trimming stripped 8 bases from V and 5 bases from J, with 13 bases between. Germline V gene lookup returns CDR1 SGHKS and CDR2 YYEKEE (reference sequence). There are 13 residues in the CDR3. The CDR3 bases are TGTGCCAGTACGGGGGATCTCAATGAAAAACTGTTTTTT. Protein: CASTGDLNEKLFF.

The gene calls are TRBV5-1 and TRBJ2-5; possible D gene TRBD1, 6 bases. The V end was cut by 0 bases, the J end by 5 bases, with 8 bases between. This CDR3 contains 13 residues. Germline CDR1 SGHRS, CDR2 YFSETQ. In nucleotides, the CDR3 is TGCGCCAGCAGCTTGGGGGGGCGGGAGACCCAGTACTTC. It specifies CASSLGGRETQYF.

This chain joins TRBV29-1 and TRBJ1-2; D is unclear. V gave up 0 bases and J gave up 2 bases, with 10 bases separating them. Per germline, CDR1 SQVTM and CDR2 ANQGSEA. This CDR3 comprises 14 residues. Here the CDR3 reads CSVEDLEGNYGYTF. The CDR3 DNA reads TGCAGCGTTGAAGATCTCGAGGGAAACTATGGCTACACCTTC.

The genes are TRBV18 and TRBJ2-7, with D hard to call. CDR3 size: 13 residues. V was trimmed by 3 bases and J by 7 bases, leaving 13 bases between them. Germline CDR1 and CDR2: KGHSH and LQKENI. The CDR3: CASSPSTDNEQYF. For the CDR3, the DNA is TGTGCCAGCTCACCGAGTACAGATAATGAGCAGTACTTC.

The chain links TRBV29-1 to TRBJ1-2; D remains ambiguous. V was trimmed by 1 base and J by 8 bases, leaving 8 bases between them. Germline CDR1 SQVTM, CDR2 ANQGSEA. CDR3 length: 11 residues. The DNA of the CDR3 is TGCAGCGTTGAAGGTCCAAGCGGCTACACCTTC. Encoded protein: CSVEGPSGYTF.

The V gene is TRBV7-9, the J gene TRBJ1-1; D may be TRBD1 (6 bases). CDR1 SEHNR and CDR2 FQNEAQ come from the germline V gene (reference sequence). The CDR3 covers 12 residues. Deletions cut 4 bases from V and 6 bases from J, with 9 bases between. The CDR3 reads CASSSKGAEAFF. The CDR3 bases are TGTGCCAGCAGCTCCAAGGGGGCTGAAGCTTTCTTT.

V gene TRBV2 combines with J gene TRBJ1-2, with TRBD1 matching 8 bases. V trimming: 1 base; J trimming: 3 bases; junction bases outside the gene matches: 4. The CDR3 has 15 amino acids. Germline lookup yields CDR1 SNHLY and CDR2 FYNNEI. The CDR3 sequence is CASSEGTGSYYGYTF. The CDR3 DNA reads as TGTGCCAGCAGTGAAGGGACAGGGAGTTACTATGGCTACACCTTC.

This chain links TRBV19 with TRBJ1-1, with D unresolved. V lost 7 bases and J 0 bases, leaving 15 bases between the germline ends. Germline lookup yields CDR1 LNHDA and CDR2 SQIVND (reference sequence). The CDR3 covers 15 residues. Written as DNA, the CDR3 is TGTGCCAGTATTAGCGGCGCTGATCTGAACACTGAAGCTTTCTTT. This codes for CASISGADLNTEAFF.

This chain links TRBV4-1 with TRBJ2-5, with D unclear. Germline V gives CDR1 MGHRA, CDR2 YSYEKL. The V and J ends lost 0 bases and 2 bases respectively, with 10 bases between them. This CDR3 has 15 residues. The CDR3 here is CASSQDPGQQETQYF. In DNA, the CDR3 is TGCGCCAGCAGCCAAGACCCAGGCCAACAAGAGACCCAGTACTTC.

V is TRBV19 and J is TRBJ2-1; 7 positions match TRBD2. CDR3 length equals 14 residues. CDR1 and CDR2 (germline): LNHDA, SQIVND (reference sequence). Trimming removed 4 bases from V and 9 bases from J; junction bases left unmatched: 9. The CDR3 is CASSTAGTTGEQFF. CDR3 coding DNA: TGTGCCAGTAGTACCGCAGGGACTACCGGTGAGCAGTTCTTC.

This rearrangement joins TRBV30 to TRBJ2-3; 7 bases are shared with TRBD2. This CDR3 is built from 15 residues. Trimming cost V 7 bases and J 0 bases; bases outside gene matches: 10. In germline, CDR1 is GTSNPN, CDR2 SVGIG (reference sequence). The chain's CDR3 is CASGETSSSTDTQYF. The CDR3 bases are TGTGCCTCTGGGGAGACTAGCTCTAGCACAGATACGCAGTATTTT.

The chain has TRBV5-6 and TRBJ2-5; 9 nucleotides line up with TRBD1. The V gene's germline CDR1 is SGHDT and CDR2 YYEEEE. The V gene end was trimmed by 4 bases and the J gene end by 10 bases; junction bases not matched to a gene: 11. The CDR3 runs to 14 residues. This chain's CDR3 is CASSPGTGQRNQYF. CDR3 DNA sequence: TGTGCCAGCAGCCCCGGGACAGGGCAGAGAAACCAGTACTTC.

J is TRBJ2-1 and V is TRBV5-1, with TRBD2 matching 7 bases. Germline V gene data show CDR1 as SGHRS and CDR2 as YFSETQ. J was trimmed by 2 bases and V by 5 bases; bases with no gene match: 7. This CDR3 is 15 amino acids long. CDR3 sequence reads: CASRMGEGTYNEQFF. Written as DNA, the CDR3 is TGCGCCAGCAGAATGGGGGAGGGTACCTACAATGAGCAGTTCTTC.

The rearrangement links TRBV5-1 to TRBJ1-5, with TRBD1 as a possible D gene (6 bases). Between the trimmed V and J ends, which lost 3 bases and 4 bases, there was a span of 11 bases. The CDR3 totals 14 residues. Per germline, CDR1 SGHRS and CDR2 YFSETQ. CDR3 DNA: TGCGCCAGCAGCTCCGGACAGCTGAATCAGCCCCAGCATTTT. As protein: CASSSGQLNQPQHF.